This T cell receptor beta chain was retrieved from a study of blood T cell repertoires in COVID-19. Study context: PBMCs, B-cell-depleted T cells, or T cells were the source of the cDNA or gDNA that made up the material.

This CDR3 contains 14 residues. CDR1 is SGHAT, CDR2 FQNNGV, per germline. V lost 5 bases and J 2 bases, leaving 11 bases between the germline ends. Produced via immunoSEQ multiplex PCR; TCRdb's table is partial and in-frame only. Among some 170,000 clones listed, 80% to 90% were seen once. The receptor's source is a woman in her forties or fifties with acute or convalescent COVID-19. The chain joins TRBV11-2 to TRBJ2-3, with D maybe TRBD1 (5 bases). Sequencing input: peripheral blood. The CDR3, as DNA: TGTGCCAGCAGCCCAATGGGGCCCACAGATACGCAGTATTTT. Its protein product is CASSPMGPTDTQYF. Full variable domain (missing parts from reference TRBV11-2 and TRBJ2-3): EAGVAQSPRYKIIEKRQSVAFWCNPISGHATLYWYQQILGQGPKLLIQFQNNGVVDDSQLPKDRFSAERLKGVDSTLKIQPAKLEDSAVYLCASSPMGPTDTQYFGPGTRLTVL.